This T cell receptor beta chain was sequenced for a study of cytomegalovirus exposure and HLA in healthy donors. Study conclusions and caveats: Earlier analysis looked at TCR beta V segments, and most were productive about 87% or about 30% of the time.

Germline CDR1 LGHNT, CDR2 FRNRAP. V was clipped by 2 bases and J by 5 bases; unmatched bases: 11. The CDR3 totals 17 residues. A remark on this clone: The antigen remains unidentified.

PCR amplification relied on 60 Vbeta primers (plus 13 Jbeta primers). The repertoire was sequenced with immunoSEQ multiplex PCR; TCRdb's copy has only in-frame clones and lacks some. The repertoire has roughly 290,000 clones, under 90% of them found once; the top ten carry over 0.3%. Sequenced: PBMCs. The rearrangement joins TRBV12-5 to TRBJ1-1, with 10 bases that match TRBD1. This sequence originates from a girl aged 2 to 9 in good health and CMV-seronegative. In DNA, the CDR3 is TGTGCTAGTGGTTTGCCAACCCCCCGGGACAGGGGAACTGAAGCTTTCTTT. Protein: CASGLPTPRDRGTEAFF.